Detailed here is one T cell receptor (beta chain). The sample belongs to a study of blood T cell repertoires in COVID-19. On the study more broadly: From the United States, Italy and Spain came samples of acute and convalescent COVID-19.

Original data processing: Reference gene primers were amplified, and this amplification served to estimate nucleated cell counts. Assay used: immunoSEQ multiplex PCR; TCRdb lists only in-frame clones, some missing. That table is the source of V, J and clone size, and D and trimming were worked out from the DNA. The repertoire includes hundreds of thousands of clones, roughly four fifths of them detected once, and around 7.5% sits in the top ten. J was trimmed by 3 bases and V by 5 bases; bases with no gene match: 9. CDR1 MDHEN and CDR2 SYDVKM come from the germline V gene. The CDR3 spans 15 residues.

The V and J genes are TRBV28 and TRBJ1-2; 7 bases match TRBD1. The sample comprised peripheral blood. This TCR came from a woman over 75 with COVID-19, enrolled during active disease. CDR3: CASSAPQGGHYGYTF. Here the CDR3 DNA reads TGTGCCAGCAGTGCCCCGCAGGGGGGTCACTATGGCTACACCTTC.